This TCR beta chain came from a study of blood T cell repertoires in COVID-19. Across the whole study: From the United States, Italy and Spain came samples of acute and convalescent COVID-19. PBMCs, B-cell-depleted T cells, or T cells provided the cDNA or gDNA that made up the material.

Clones were read by immunoSEQ multiplex PCR, and TCRdb kept only the in-frame ones, dropping some. The sample consists of 320,000 or so clones, roughly nine tenths of them appearing once. Losses at the gene ends were 7 bases for V and 2 bases for J; bases not matched to a gene: 6. The germline CDR1 and CDR2 sequences are SNHLY and FYNNEI. The CDR3 runs 15 residues. Recovery among Cohort 3 donors was established by two negative PCRs, clearance, or symptom resolution. Input material: PBMCs or T cells enriched from blood (not recorded which). The rearrangement uses TRBV2 and TRBJ2-3; 10 bases are a match to TRBD2. This TCR derives from a woman in her 30s who had recovered from COVID-19. The CDR3 DNA reads as TGTGCCAGCACCGAGCGGGGGGGCCCCACAGATACGCAGTATTTT. Protein sequence: CASTERGGPTDTQYF.